A single TCR beta chain is shown here with its context. The antigen remains undetermined. The data stem from a study of shared clonotypes between healthy human individuals. The authors' processing: Junction-only immunoSEQ sequences carried no quality scores, so filtering differed. Sequencing was performed with immunoSEQ multiplex PCR; in TCRdb, only in-frame clones are kept and a portion is missing. V, J and clone size are taken as reported in that table, and D and trimming were inferred from the DNA itself. The sample lists about 1.1 million clones, approximately 80% occurring once. General study findings and limits: Donor scarcity curtailed the genetic and exposure-history diversity represented herein. A few donors had about 5% of their naive CD4 clonotypes in common.

The sequenced sample consisted of memory CD4+ T cells from PBMCs. Subset denoted: CD45RA-negative fraction. This TCR derives from a young man in good health. Some clones in this sample may be carry-over from other donors' samples.

DNA for the CDR3: TGTGCCAGCAGCTTAGTAGTGGAAAGCGGGAACACAGATACGCAGTATTTT. It encodes CASSLVVESGNTDTQYF. This chain uses TRBV7-9 with TRBJ2-3, with TRBD2 matching 7 bases. The CDR3 is 17 residues long. V shed 1 base, J shed 2 bases, and the junction held 9 bases outside the gene matches. Per germline, CDR1 SEHNR and CDR2 FQNEAQ (reference sequence).